The next 28 T cell receptor beta chains were all read from a single sample in a study of CXCR3-negative and CXCR3-positive naive CD8 T cells. Points from the study as a whole: TRB CDR3 hydrophobicity was greater in CXCR3-positive naive cells than in CXCR3-negative naive cells.

These receptors' targets are unknown. TRB cDNA was prepared as libraries by UMI-labeled 5' RACE. TCRdb re-called the 5' RACE reads and catalogs CDR3 proteins one per entry, DNA excluded. The repertoire table contains 100,000 to 150,000 distinct CDR3 sequences. Source material: naive CXCR3+ CD8+ T cells from blood. The subset here: CD45RO-CCR7+CD27+CD95- naive CD8+ T cells expressing CXCR3 (TNR3+). These receptor sequences come from a human donor in good health. Some clones in this sample may be carry-over from other donors' samples.

The V gene is TRBV5-1, the J gene TRBJ1-1; TCRdb outputs TRBD1, but without DNA this stays unchecked. CDR3 length: 14 amino acids. The germline CDR1 and CDR2 sequences are SGHRS and YFSETQ. CDR3 loop: CASSAGQGKAEAFF. The full variable domain, in which reference TRBV5-1 and TRBJ1-1 provide the parts outside the CDR3, is KAGVTQTPRYLIKTRGQQVTLSCSPISGHRSVSWYQQTPGQGLQFLFEYFSETQRNKGNFPGRFSGRQFSNSRSEMNVSTLELGDSALYLCASSAGQGKAEAFFGQGTRLTVV.

This sequence joins TRBV7-2 and TRBJ2-7. From germline, CDR1 is SGHTA and CDR2 FQGNSA. The CDR3 has 13 amino acids. This chain's CDR3 is CASSLGNSYEQYF.

The V and J genes are TRBV27 and TRBJ2-7. The CDR3 is made up of 12 amino acids. Germline assignment: CDR1 MNHEY and CDR2 SMNVEV (reference sequence). The CDR3 protein is CASSPWGGEQYF.

The chain employs TRBV19 and TRBJ2-1; no DNA is available, so the TRBD1 call from TCRdb remains unchecked. The CDR3 is 16 amino acids. Germline assignment: CDR1 LNHDA and CDR2 SQIVND (reference sequence). Here the CDR3 reads CASSIRPAGGYNEQFF.

The chain carries TRBV5-1 and TRBJ2-7; checking the TCRdb D call of TRBD1 is not possible without DNA. The CDR3 extends over 15 amino acids. Germline assignment: CDR1 SGHRS and CDR2 YFSETQ. CDR3 sequence: CASSLFTGTYSEQYF.

The V gene is TRBV5-1, the J gene TRBJ2-1. CDR1 is SGHRS and CDR2 is YFSETQ in the germline V gene. CDR3 length equals 15 residues. The CDR3 loop reads CASSLVGVSGNEQFF.

The chain combines TRBV29-1 with TRBJ1-2; TCRdb designates TRBD1, a call that cannot be tested without DNA. The CDR3 contains 13 residues. The germline V gene encodes CDR1 SQVTM and CDR2 ANQGSEA. The CDR3 here is CSVGPQGVRGYTF.

The rearrangement links TRBV28 to TRBJ2-3; TCRdb lists TRBD1, though no DNA is available to test this call. CDR1 is MDHEN and CDR2 is SYDVKM in the germline V gene. This CDR3 has 15 amino acids. CDR3 sequence reads: CASSSSGTSTDTQYF.

The chain carries TRBV29-1 and TRBJ2-6. Germline V gene lookup returns CDR1 SQVTM and CDR2 ANQGSEA. The CDR3 totals 14 residues. The CDR3 region is CSVTPMSGANVLTF. The whole variable domain, remainder taken from reference TRBV29-1 and TRBJ2-6, is SAVISQKPSRDICQRGTSLTIQCQVDSQVTMMFWYRQQPGQSLTLIATANQGSEATYESGFVIDKFPISRPNLTFSTLTVSNMSPEDSSIYLCSVTPMSGANVLTFGAGSRLTVL.

The chain employs TRBV20-1 and TRBJ1-2; TCRdb proposes TRBD1, but this gene call is untestable without DNA. The CDR3 is 17 residues long. Germline CDR1 reads DFQATT; CDR2 reads SNEGSKA (reference sequence). CDR3 in amino acids: CSARNLGQGALGYGYTF.

The rearrangement joins TRBV30 to TRBJ2-1; the D call from TCRdb, TRBD2, cannot be confirmed without DNA. Germline-derived CDR1 and CDR2 are GTSNPN and SVGIG (reference sequence). The CDR3 consists of 14 residues. CDR3 loop: CAGDLAHSYNEQFF.

V gene TRBV28 combines with J gene TRBJ2-1; absent DNA, TCRdb's TRBD1 call cannot be checked. Looked up from germline, CDR1 is MDHEN and CDR2 is SYDVKM. CDR3 size: 15 residues. The CDR3 loop is CASSSGTGQYNEQFF.

The chain couples TRBV29-1 to TRBJ2-7; TCRdb's D call, TRBD1, is unchecked because there is no DNA. CDR3 length equals 16 residues. Germline V CDR1 and CDR2: SQVTM, ANQGSEA. The CDR3 loop is CSVEGGTGLPPYEQYF.

This chain links TRBV29-1 with TRBJ1-1. This CDR3 comprises 12 residues. The V gene's germline CDR1 is SQVTM and CDR2 ANQGSEA. The CDR3 spells CSVETTNTEAFF. The variable domain in full, completed from reference TRBV29-1 and TRBJ1-1, reads SAVISQKPSRDICQRGTSLTIQCQVDSQVTMMFWYRQQPGQSLTLIATANQGSEATYESGFVIDKFPISRPNLTFSTLTVSNMSPEDSSIYLCSVETTNTEAFFGQGTRLTVV.

J is TRBJ2-2 and V is TRBV29-1; TCRdb's assignment of TRBD2 cannot be checked, as there is no DNA. The CDR3 covers 17 residues. CDR1 and CDR2 (germline): SQVTM, ANQGSEA. The CDR3 loop reads CSVEDTLAGGVTGELFF.

V gene TRBV5-1 combines with J gene TRBJ2-3; TCRdb lists TRBD2, though no DNA is available to test this call. The CDR3 extends over 17 amino acids. Per the germline V gene, CDR1 is SGHRS and CDR2 is YFSETQ. This CDR3 reads CASSLAIAGGSTDTQYF.

This chain connects TRBV28 to TRBJ2-3; TCRdb designates TRBD1, a call that cannot be tested without DNA. The CDR3 contains 14 residues. CDR1 is MDHEN, CDR2 SYDVKM, per germline. The CDR3 region is CASSLGGSTDTQYF.

The genes are TRBV5-5 and TRBJ2-1; the TRBD2 assignment by TCRdb is unverifiable without DNA. There are 15 residues in the CDR3. Germline V gene sequence: CDR1 SGHKS, CDR2 YYEKEE (reference sequence). The CDR3 region is CASSLERTGYNEQFF. Looking up the rest from reference TRBV5-5 and TRBJ2-1 gives the full variable domain: DAGVTQSPTHLIKTRGQQVTLRCSPISGHKSVSWYQQVLGQGPQFIFQYYEKEERGRGNFPDRFSARQFPNYSSELNVNALLLGDSALYLCASSLERTGYNEQFFGPGTRLTVL.

V gene TRBV7-3 combines with J gene TRBJ1-1. There are 12 residues in the CDR3. Germline CDR1 is SGHTA and CDR2 is FQGTGA. Here the CDR3 reads CAPKEGFAEAFF.

CDR3 in amino acids: CASSIGQGMNTEAFF. The rearrangement links TRBV6-2 or TRBV6-3 to TRBJ1-1; TCRdb proposes TRBD1, but this gene call is untestable without DNA. CDR3 size: 15 residues. Germline loops: CDR1 MNHEY, CDR2 SVGEGT.

The rearrangement links TRBV29-1 to TRBJ1-1. The CDR3 has 11 residues. The V gene's germline CDR1 is SQVTM and CDR2 ANQGSEA. CDR3 loop: CSVEVNTEAFF.

The J gene is TRBJ1-2, the V gene TRBV29-1. This CDR3 contains 14 residues. Germline CDR1 and CDR2: SQVTM and ANQGSEA. CDR3 sequence: CSVEDQQVNYGYTF.

V gene TRBV20-1 combines with J gene TRBJ1-6; TCRdb reports TRBD1, a call that lacks DNA to check it against. Germline-derived CDR1 and CDR2 are DFQATT and SNEGSKA (reference sequence). The CDR3 length is 15 residues. CDR3 amino acids: CSARDPGAYNSPLHF.

The chain joins TRBV19 to TRBJ2-3; TCRdb indicates TRBD1, and absent DNA this call remains unverified. This CDR3 is 13 amino acids long. Germline loops: CDR1 LNHDA, CDR2 SQIVND (reference sequence). CDR3 residues: CASTLQGAGTQYF.

The rearrangement uses TRBV29-1 and TRBJ2-1; checking the TCRdb D call of TRBD1 is not possible without DNA. The length of the CDR3 is 14 residues. Per the germline V gene, CDR1 is SQVTM and CDR2 is ANQGSEA. The CDR3 loop reads CSVGDRGTYNEQFF.

The CDR3 protein is CASSSEGQGYDEQFF. The chain carries TRBV27 and TRBJ2-1; TCRdb gives TRBD1 as the D gene, but with no DNA this cannot be confirmed. Germline V CDR1 and CDR2: MNHEY, SMNVEV (reference sequence). This CDR3 contains 15 residues.

This sequence joins TRBV20-1 and TRBJ2-7; TCRdb names TRBD1, which stays unverified in the absence of DNA. CDR3 length: 13 residues. Germline-derived CDR1 and CDR2 are DFQATT and SNEGSKA (reference sequence). CDR3: CSATGTASYEQYF.

The V gene is TRBV28, the J gene TRBJ2-7; the TCRdb D gene call, TRBD1, has no DNA to confirm it. Looked up from germline, CDR1 is MDHEN and CDR2 is SYDVKM. The CDR3 is 14 amino acids. This CDR3 reads CASRDPEAAYEQYF. Full variable domain (outside the CDR3, taken from reference TRBV28 and TRBJ2-7): DVKVTQSSRYLVKRTGEKVFLECVQDMDHENMFWYRQDPGLGLRLIYFSYDVKMKEKGDIPEGYSVSREKKERFSLILESASTNQTSMYLCASRDPEAAYEQYFGPGTRLTVT.